This T cell receptor (beta chain) was captured by sequencing in a study of response to subunit inactivated influenza vaccine. J lost 5 bases, V lost 8 bases, and 7 bases had no gene match. The CDR3 has 13 amino acids. Germline CDR1 and CDR2: SNHLY and FYNNEI. This clonotype was detected only a few times. Its specificity is not known. Study-wide results and limits: Seasonal influenza vaccination, on each occasion, was suggested by the authors to recruit few new T cells.

TCRdb independently ran MiXCR on the RT-PCR reads; one entry per CDR3 protein. Of 550,000 to 800,000 distinct CDR3 sequences listed, over 11% were seen once; the top ten hold 5.5% to 7%. This chain links TRBV2 with TRBJ2-5, with TRBD2 matching over 8 bases. This material consisted of PBMCs from blood, taken 14 days before vaccination. The sequence was collected from a man in his fifties or sixties who received an inactivated influenza vaccine. The CDR3 loop is CASQRTSPETQYF. The CDR3 region has the DNA TGTGCCAGCCAAAGGACTAGCCCTGAGACCCAGTACTTC.